This TCR beta chain was obtained from a study of CXCR3-negative and CXCR3-positive naive CD8 T cells. The CDR3 spans 13 residues. The V gene's germline CDR1 is MGHRA and CDR2 YSYEKL. 5' RACE with UMI labels generated the TRB cDNA libraries. TCRdb reprocessed the 5' RACE reads, with one entry per CDR3 protein and no DNA. The table for this sample gives roughly 7,100 distinct CDR3 sequences. The sample taken for sequencing was naive CXCR3- CD8+ T cells from blood. The subset is: CD45RO-CCR7+CD27+CD95- naive CD8+ T cells lacking CXCR3 (TNR3-). V is TRBV4-1 and J is TRBJ2-1. This clonotype originated in a human donor in good health. Some clones in this sample may be carry-over from other donors' samples. The CDR3 protein is CASSPEETGEQFF.